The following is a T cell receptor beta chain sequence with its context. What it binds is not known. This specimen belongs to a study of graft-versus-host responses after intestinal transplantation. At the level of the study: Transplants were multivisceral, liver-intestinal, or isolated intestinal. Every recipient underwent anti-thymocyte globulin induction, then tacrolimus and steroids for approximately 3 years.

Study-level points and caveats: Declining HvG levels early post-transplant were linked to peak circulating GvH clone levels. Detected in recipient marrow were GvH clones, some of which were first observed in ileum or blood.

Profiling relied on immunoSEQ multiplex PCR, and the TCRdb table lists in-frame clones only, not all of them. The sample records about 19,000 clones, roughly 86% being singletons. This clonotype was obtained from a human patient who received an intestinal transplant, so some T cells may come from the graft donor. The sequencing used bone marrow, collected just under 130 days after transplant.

This CDR3 reads CAWRSTEAFF. The CDR3 coding sequence is TGTGCCTGGAGAAGCACTGAAGCTTTCTTT. The chain has TRBV30 and TRBJ1-1, with unresolved D. This CDR3 has 10 amino acids. The germline gives CDR1 GTSNPN, CDR2 SVGIG (reference sequence). The V end was cut by 3 bases, the J end by 4 bases, with 3 bases between.